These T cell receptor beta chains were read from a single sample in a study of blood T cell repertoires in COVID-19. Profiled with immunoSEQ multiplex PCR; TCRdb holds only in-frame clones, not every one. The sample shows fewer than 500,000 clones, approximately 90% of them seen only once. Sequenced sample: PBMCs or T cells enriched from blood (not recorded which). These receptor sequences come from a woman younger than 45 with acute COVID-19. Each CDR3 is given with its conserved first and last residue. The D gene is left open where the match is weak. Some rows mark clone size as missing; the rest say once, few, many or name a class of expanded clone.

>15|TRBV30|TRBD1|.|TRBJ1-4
CAWSVLRTGLGKLFF
TGTGCCTGGAGTGTACTCCGGACAGGTCTCGGAAAACTGTTTTTT
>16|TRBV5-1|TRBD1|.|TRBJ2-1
CASSFAGTGKNNEQFF
TGCGCCAGCAGCTTTGCCGGGACAGGAAAAAACAATGAGCAGTTCTTC
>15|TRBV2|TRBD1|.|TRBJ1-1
CASRDKDRGGTEAFF
TGTGCCAGCAGGGATAAGGACAGGGGGGGGACTGAAGCTTTCTTT
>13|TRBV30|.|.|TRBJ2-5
CAWSLGAGETQYF
TGTGCCTGGAGTCTGGGGGCAGGGGAGACCCAGTACTTC
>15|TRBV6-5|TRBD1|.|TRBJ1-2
CASNIGGGFQYGYTF
TGTGCCAGCAATATAGGAGGGGGCTTCCAATATGGCTACACCTTC
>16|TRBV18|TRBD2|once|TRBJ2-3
CASSPPREARTDTQYF
TGTGCCAGCTCACCACCCCGGGAGGCCCGCACAGATACGCAGTATTTT
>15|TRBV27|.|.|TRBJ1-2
CASSPPGFRLWGYTF
TGTGCCAGCAGCCCCCCCGGTTTTCGCTTGTGGGGCTACACCTTC
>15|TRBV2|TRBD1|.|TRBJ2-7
CASSDRDRGVHEQYF
TGTGCCAGCAGTGACCGGGACAGGGGCGTCCACGAGCAGTACTTC
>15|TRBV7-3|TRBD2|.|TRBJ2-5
CASSLRGGPQETQYF
TGTGCCAGCAGCTTGCGGGGGGGACCACAAGAGACCCAGTACTTC
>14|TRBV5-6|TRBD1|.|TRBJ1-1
CASRQGQLNTEAFF
TGTGCCAGCAGACAGGGACAGCTGAACACTGAAGCTTTCTTT
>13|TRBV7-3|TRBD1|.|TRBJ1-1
CASSRTGLTEAFF
TGTGCCAGCAGCCGGACAGGGTTGACTGAAGCTTTCTTT
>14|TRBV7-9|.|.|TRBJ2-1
CASSTSTLGDEQFF
TGTGCCAGCAGCACGAGTACCCTAGGCGATGAGCAGTTCTTC
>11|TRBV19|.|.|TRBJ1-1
CASSTHMEAFF
TGTGCCAGTAGTACGCACATGGAAGCTTTCTTT
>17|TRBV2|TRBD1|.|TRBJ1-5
CASNPDRGLRGAQPQHF
TGTGCCAGCAACCCGGACAGGGGGCTTCGGGGCGCTCAGCCCCAGCATTTT
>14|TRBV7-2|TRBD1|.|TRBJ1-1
CASSLGTGGREAFF
TGTGCCAGCAGCCTAGGGACAGGGGGCAGAGAAGCTTTCTTT